The 25 T cell receptor beta chains below come from one sample, sequenced in a study of long-term antiretroviral therapy in people with HIV. Running of the v3.0 immunoSEQ assay took place at survey level. Assay used: immunoSEQ multiplex PCR; TCRdb lists only in-frame clones, some missing. Seen here are 20,000 to 25,000 clones, 80% to 95% observed once, and the top ten hold around 7.1%. Sequencing was performed on unsorted PBMCs, taken 4.4 years after starting antiretroviral therapy. All receptors derive from a woman in her forties or fifties with HIV.

Here the CDR3 DNA reads TGTGCCAGCTCACCTGGACAGGCCTCCTACGAGCAGTACTTC. Protein sequence: CASSPGQASYEQYF. J is TRBJ2-7 and V is TRBV18; 7 bases agree with TRBD1. Germline lookup yields CDR1 KGHSH and CDR2 LQKENI. The V gene end was trimmed by 3 bases and the J gene end by 0 bases; junction bases not matched to a gene: 2. The CDR3 has 14 residues.

The genes are TRBV2 and TRBJ2-1; D ambiguous. V was shortened by 7 bases and J by 3 bases, with 4 bases between the two germline ends. The CDR3 spans 11 residues. Germline CDR1 SNHLY, CDR2 FYNNEI. The CDR3 is CASTGYNEQFF. The DNA for the CDR3 is TGTGCCAGCACGGGCTACAATGAGCAGTTCTTC.

The chain has TRBV11-1 and TRBJ2-3; D is uncertain. This CDR3 region has 13 residues. The ends were cut back, 2 bases at V and 6 bases at J, with 9 bases in the middle. Germline CDR1 reads SGHAT; CDR2 reads FQDESV (reference sequence). The DNA for the CDR3 is TGTGCCAGCAGCTTAATGACAACCGATACGCAGTATTTT. Its protein is CASSLMTTDTQYF.

V gene TRBV11-2 combines with J gene TRBJ1-6, with D tentatively TRBD1 (6 bases). The V end was cut by 3 bases, the J end by 14 bases, with 20 bases between. The germline gives CDR1 SGHAT, CDR2 FQNNGV. This CDR3 is 15 amino acids long. This CDR3 is CASSFSQGTFEALHF. The CDR3 nucleotides read TGTGCCAGCAGCTTTTCACAGGGTACCTTTGAGGCCCTCCACTTT.

The rearrangement joins TRBV6-1 to TRBJ2-3; TRBD1 agrees at 7 bases. J gave up 4 bases and V 6 bases, and 10 bases lay outside the gene matches. Germline CDR1 is MNHNS and CDR2 is SASEGT. This CDR3 region has 15 residues. The CDR3 nucleotides are TGTGCCAGCAGGTCGAACAGGGGCATCCCAGATACGCAGTATTTT. This sequence encodes CASRSNRGIPDTQYF.

The V call is TRBV19, the J call TRBJ1-5, with 7 bases fitting TRBD1. Germline-derived CDR1 and CDR2 are LNHDA and SQIVND (reference sequence). CDR3 size: 16 residues. The J segment lost 0 bases and the V segment lost 3 bases, leaving 5 bases of the junction unmatched. As DNA, the CDR3 is TGTGCCAGTAGTATTGGAGGACAGGCTAGCAATCAGCCCCAGCATTTT. This sequence encodes CASSIGGQASNQPQHF. The full variable domain, with the rest looked up from reference TRBV19 and TRBJ1-5, is DGGITQSPKYLFRKEGQNVTLSCEQNLNHDAMYWYRQDPGQGLRLIYYSQIVNDFQKGDIAEGYSVSREKKESFPLTVTSAQKNPTAFYLCASSIGGQASNQPQHFGDGTRLSIL.

J is TRBJ1-6 and V is TRBV19, with D uncertain. From germline, CDR1 is LNHDA and CDR2 SQIVND (reference sequence). The CDR3 runs 15 residues. V shed 1 base and J shed 7 bases, with 11 bases lying between them. The DNA of the CDR3 is TGTGCCAGTAGTATAGGCCGGTTTCGGAATTCACCCCTCCACTTT. Its translation is CASSIGRFRNSPLHF.

The chain employs TRBV5-6 and TRBJ2-7; possible D gene TRBD2, 6 bases. This CDR3 has 15 residues. CDR1 and CDR2 from the germline V gene are SGHDT and YYEEEE. Trimming took off 4 bases at V and 0 bases at J, with 14 bases between the two ends. The CDR3 DNA reads TGTGCCAGCAGCCCTCGCGGGGAGAGCTCCTACGAGCAGTACTTC. This codes for CASSPRGESSYEQYF. The whole variable domain, remainder taken from reference TRBV5-6 and TRBJ2-7, is DAGVTQSPTHLIKTRGQQVTLRCSPKSGHDTVSWYQQALGQGPQFIFQYYEEEERQRGNFPDRFSGHQFPNYSSELNVNALLLGDSALYLCASSPRGESSYEQYFGPGTRLTVT.

J is TRBJ1-1 and V is TRBV6-5; a possible D gene is TRBD1 (5 bases). This CDR3 is built from 15 residues. The ends were cut back, 5 bases at V and 1 base at J, with 14 bases in the middle. Looked up from germline, CDR1 is MNHEY and CDR2 is SVGAGI. The CDR3 DNA reads TGTGCCAGCAGTCTTTTTCCTACAGGGAACACTGAAGCTTTCTTT. This codes for CASSLFPTGNTEAFF.

J is TRBJ1-4 and V is TRBV30; D gene uncertain. Germline CDR1 reads GTSNPN; CDR2 reads SVGIG (reference sequence). The CDR3 spans 12 residues. V dropped 7 bases and J dropped 8 bases, with 14 bases sitting between them. This CDR3 reads CAFSSVPEKLFF. The CDR3 bases are TGTGCCTTCAGCTCTGTCCCCGAAAAACTGTTTTTT. The whole variable domain, filled in from reference TRBV30 and TRBJ1-4, reads SQTIHQWPATLVQPVGSPLSLECTVEGTSNPNLYWYRQAAGRGLQLLFYSVGIGQISSEVPQNLSASRPQDRQFILSSKKLLLSDSGFYLCAFSSVPEKLFFGSGTQLSVL.

The rearrangement joins TRBV6-1 to TRBJ1-2, with D unclear. V lost 0 bases and J 10 bases, leaving 6 bases between the germline ends. The germline V gene has CDR1 MNHNS and CDR2 SASEGT. CDR3 size: 11 residues. The CDR3 reads CASSEAIFYTF. CDR3 nucleotide sequence: TGTGCCAGCAGTGAAGCGATTTTCTACACCTTC.

This clone was recorded only once. This chain connects TRBV29-1 to TRBJ2-7; a weak D match, TRBD1 (5 bases). V was shortened by 4 bases and J by 5 bases, with 12 bases between the two germline ends. There are 12 residues in the CDR3. CDR1 is SQVTM and CDR2 is ANQGSEA in the germline V gene. The CDR3 protein is CSVARIGDEQYF. The CDR3 DNA reads TGCAGCGTTGCCAGGATAGGGGACGAGCAGTACTTC.

The rearrangement joins TRBV19 to TRBJ2-7; 7 bases map to TRBD1. V lost 6 bases, J lost 0 bases, and 14 bases stayed unmatched. Germline-derived CDR1 and CDR2 are LNHDA and SQIVND (reference sequence). CDR3 size: 17 residues. CDR3 sequence: CASRLHPPGQISYEQYF. CDR3 DNA: TGTGCCAGTAGACTTCACCCGCCGGGACAGATCTCCTACGAGCAGTACTTC.

V is TRBV11-3 and J is TRBJ2-3; 7 bases map to TRBD2. This CDR3 spans 16 amino acids. The V gene end was trimmed by 0 bases and the J gene end by 1 base; junction bases not matched to a gene: 4. From germline, CDR1 is SGHNT and CDR2 YENEEA. DNA of the CDR3: TGTGCCAGCAGCTTAGAGAATCGGGGGGGCACAGATACGCAGTATTTT. The encoded protein is CASSLENRGGTDTQYF.

This clone was observed once. The rearrangement uses TRBV5-1 and TRBJ1-2; 9 bases match TRBD1. The ends lost 1 base at V and 8 bases at J; junction bases unmatched: 0. The CDR3 totals 12 residues. Germline V gives CDR1 SGHRS, CDR2 YFSETQ. The DNA of the CDR3 is TGCGCCAGCAGCTTGACAGGGGGCGGCTACACCTTC. Translation: CASSLTGGGYTF.

The chain's CDR3 is CASSSHPRARLGEQYF. The CDR3 coding sequence is TGTGCCAGCAGTTCCCACCCAAGGGCGCGCCTGGGCGAGCAGTACTTC. This rearrangement joins TRBV6-5 to TRBJ2-7; no definite D call. Germline values: CDR1 MNHEY, CDR2 SVGAGI. The CDR3 has 16 residues. V gave up 4 bases and J gave up 6 bases, with 22 bases separating them.

The rearrangement joins TRBV7-3 to TRBJ1-5, with TRBD1 matching 7 bases. The CDR3 consists of 15 residues. V lost 2 bases and J lost 7; bases outside the gene matches: 8. Germline lookup yields CDR1 SGHTA and CDR2 FQGTGA. CDR3 loop: CASSLWRQGGQPQHF. The CDR3 DNA reads as TGTGCCAGCAGCTTATGGCGACAGGGAGGCCAGCCCCAGCATTTT.

The CDR3 loop is CASSLAGGNNEQFF. CDR3 in DNA: TGCGCCAGCAGTCTCGCGGGGGGGAACAATGAGCAGTTCTTC. V is TRBV10-2 and J is TRBJ2-1, with 9 positions matching TRBD2. The CDR3 totals 14 residues. The junction had 4 bases not matched to a gene; V was cut back by 5 bases and J by 5 bases. Germline V CDR1 and CDR2: WSHSY, SAAADI.

The rearrangement joins TRBV10-3 to TRBJ1-6; perhaps TRBD1 as D (5 bases). CDR3 length equals 15 residues. The V gene's germline CDR1 is ENHRY and CDR2 SYGVKD. V shed 2 bases and J shed 5 bases, with 10 bases lying between them. The CDR3 DNA sequence: TGTGCCATCAGTGAGAGCGTGACAGATAATTCACCCCTCCACTTT. This gives the protein CAISESVTDNSPLHF.

The rearrangement joins TRBV19 to TRBJ1-1, with D possibly being TRBD1 (5 bases). The V gene's germline CDR1 is LNHDA and CDR2 SQIVND (reference sequence). Trimming stripped 3 bases from V and 0 bases from J, with 8 bases between. The CDR3 runs 14 residues. CDR3 region: CASSIQGVNTEAFF. Here the CDR3 DNA reads TGTGCCAGTAGTATTCAGGGCGTGAACACTGAAGCTTTCTTT. The full variable domain, its missing parts supplied by reference TRBV19 and TRBJ1-1, is DGGITQSPKYLFRKEGQNVTLSCEQNLNHDAMYWYRQDPGQGLRLIYYSQIVNDFQKGDIAEGYSVSREKKESFPLTVTSAQKNPTAFYLCASSIQGVNTEAFFGQGTRLTVV.

The genes are TRBV5-5 and TRBJ2-7; TRBD1 matches at 9 bases. Trimming took 0 bases from V and 5 from J; bases not matched to a gene: 3. CDR1 and CDR2 (germline): SGHKS, YYEKEE (reference sequence). The CDR3 is 14 amino acids. The CDR3 bases are TGTGCCAGCAGCTTGGGACAGGGGGTCAACGAGCAGTACTTC. This codes for CASSLGQGVNEQYF.

CDR3: CASSFAYGYTF. Written as DNA, the CDR3 is TGTGCCAGCAGTTTCGCCTATGGCTACACCTTC. The J gene is TRBJ1-2, the V gene TRBV5-6; no reliable D call. This CDR3 has 11 amino acids. Germline CDR1 SGHDT, CDR2 YYEEEE. Trimming shortened V by 5 bases and J by 4 bases, and 6 bases separated the two germline ends.

This chain uses TRBV6-1 with TRBJ1-5; TRBD1 might be the D (5 bases). CDR1 and CDR2 (germline): MNHNS, SASEGT. CDR3 length: 13 residues. With 11 bases removed from V and 7 bases from J, the gap between germline ends came to 18 bases. The CDR3 DNA follows: TGTGCCGCCAGCCTGTCAGGGAGGCAGCCCCAGCATTTT. Residues: CAASLSGRQPQHF.

The chain couples TRBV29-1 to TRBJ1-2; a possible D gene is TRBD1 (5 bases). V was trimmed by 7 bases and J by 4 bases, leaving 10 bases between them. The CDR3 spans 11 residues. Germline CDR1 SQVTM, CDR2 ANQGSEA. CDR3 sequence (DNA): TGCAGCGCGGACATCATCTATGGCTACACCTTC. Translated, it gives CSADIIYGYTF.

V usage is TRBV7-2 and J usage is TRBJ2-2, with a tentative D call TRBD2 (7 bases). This CDR3 region has 16 residues. Germline loops: CDR1 SGHTA, CDR2 FQGNSA. V lost 3 bases to trimming and J lost 2 bases, with 13 bases between them. CDR3: CASSLGRGLNTGELFF. In nucleotides, the CDR3 is TGTGCCAGCAGCTTGGGGCGGGGGCTTAACACCGGGGAGCTGTTTTTT.